Presented here are 18 T cell receptor beta chains from one specimen sequenced in a study of blood T cell repertoires in COVID-19. Assay used: immunoSEQ multiplex PCR; TCRdb lists only in-frame clones, some missing. This sample yields hundreds of thousands of clones, of which 90% are seen a single time; roughly 2.6% belongs to the top ten. The material sequenced was PBMCs or T cells enriched from blood (not recorded which). These receptor sequences come from a man aged 55 to 70 who had recovered from COVID-19.

The V gene is TRBV5-1, the J gene TRBJ2-3, with D hard to call. The CDR3 runs 12 residues. Germline V gives CDR1 SGHRS, CDR2 YFSETQ. Trimming removed 4 bases from V and 3 bases from J, with 6 bases in between. The CDR3 DNA reads TGCGCCAGCAGCCCACGGACAGATACGCAGTATTTT. Its translation: CASSPRTDTQYF.

The chain carries TRBV4-2 and TRBJ2-1; the match to TRBD2 covers 15 bases. This CDR3 comprises 16 residues. Germline CDR1 is LGHNA and CDR2 is YNFKEQ. The V segment lost 4 bases and the J segment 6 bases; nucleotides outside the gene matches: 4. The CDR3 DNA follows: TGTGCCAGCAGCCCCGGACTAGCGGGGGGGGGCAATGAGCAGTTCTTC. The encoded protein is CASSPGLAGGGNEQFF.

With respect to this clone: The same CDR3 also results from other DNA sequences found in this sample. This sequence joins TRBV11-2 and TRBJ2-1, with D unclear. Germline lookup yields CDR1 SGHAT and CDR2 FQNNGV. The ends were cut back, 2 bases at V and 6 bases at J, with 5 bases in the middle. CDR3 length: 12 amino acids. The CDR3 here is CASSLYSNEQFF. For the CDR3, the DNA is TGTGCCAGCAGCTTATACTCCAATGAGCAGTTCTTC. Combining the CDR3 with reference TRBV11-2 and TRBJ2-1 gives the whole variable domain EAGVAQSPRYKIIEKRQSVAFWCNPISGHATLYWYQQILGQGPKLLIQFQNNGVVDDSQLPKDRFSAERLKGVDSTLKIQPAKLEDSAVYLCASSLYSNEQFFGPGTRLTVL.

The gene calls are TRBV7-2 and TRBJ2-5; 9 bases map to TRBD2. This CDR3 has 15 residues. Germline assignment: CDR1 SGHTA and CDR2 FQGNSA. Losses at the gene ends were 1 base for V and 11 bases for J; bases not matched to a gene: 11. CDR3 DNA sequence: TGTGCCAGCAGCTTAGTACTAGCGGGCGAACCGTCTCAGTACTTC. It yields the protein CASSLVLAGEPSQYF.

This clone was seen just once. V is TRBV6-5 and J is TRBJ1-5, with no clear D. The germline V gene encodes CDR1 MNHEY and CDR2 SVGAGI. The CDR3 has 14 residues. V lost 9 bases, J lost 2 bases, and 14 bases lay in between. This CDR3 reads CASARREGNQPQHF. For the CDR3, the DNA is TGTGCCAGTGCCAGAAGAGAGGGCAATCAGCCCCAGCATTTT.

This rearrangement joins TRBV4-2 to TRBJ2-3; 7 nucleotides agree with TRBD1. Germline CDR1 reads LGHNA; CDR2 reads YNFKEQ. There are 16 residues in the CDR3. The V gene end was trimmed by 1 base and the J gene end by 2 bases; junction bases not matched to a gene: 6. The DNA of the CDR3 is TGTGCCAGCAGCCAAGGGGGGACAGAAAACACAGATACGCAGTATTTT. It yields the protein CASSQGGTENTDTQYF.

The count of this clone is one. The chain recombines TRBV7-9 with TRBJ1-6; tentative D call: TRBD1 (6 bases). V was cut by 3 bases and J by 1 base, with 10 bases left in between. Per the germline V gene, CDR1 is SEHNR and CDR2 is FQNEAQ (reference sequence). The length of the CDR3 is 16 residues. CDR3 protein: CASSFTGLSYNSPLHF. As DNA, the CDR3 is TGTGCCAGCAGCTTTACAGGGCTATCCTATAATTCACCCCTCCACTTT.

The chain couples TRBV7-3 to TRBJ2-7, with a tentative D call TRBD2 (5 bases). V lost 5 bases and J 4 bases, leaving 15 bases between the germline ends. The V gene's germline CDR1 is SGHTA and CDR2 FQGTGA. The length of the CDR3 is 14 residues. Here the CDR3 reads CASSPDFTLYEQYF. The CDR3 DNA reads as TGTGCCAGCAGCCCGGACTTTACCTTATACGAGCAGTACTTC.

CDR3 protein: CATTSVNEQFF. In DNA, the CDR3 is TGTGCCACCACTAGCGTCAATGAGCAGTTCTTC. The chain recombines TRBV24-1 with TRBJ2-1; D is possibly TRBD2 (6 bases). The germline gives CDR1 KGHDR, CDR2 SFDVKD. The CDR3 is made up of 11 amino acids. V dropped 8 bases and J dropped 6 bases, with 7 bases sitting between them.

This clone was detected once. The chain recombines TRBV7-9 with TRBJ2-2, with 8 bases aligning to TRBD1. The CDR3 length is 16 residues. Germline CDR1 SEHNR, CDR2 FQNEAQ (reference sequence). With V trimmed by 5 bases and J by 0 bases, 5 bases remained unmatched. The CDR3 coding sequence is TGTGCCAGCAGCACCCGGACAGGGCCGAACACCGGGGAGCTGTTTTTT. Translation: CASSTRTGPNTGELFF.

The chain recombines TRBV18 with TRBJ2-3; D might be TRBD1 (5 bases). The ends were cut back, 3 bases at V and 7 bases at J, with 8 bases in the middle. This CDR3 region has 12 residues. In germline, CDR1 is KGHSH, CDR2 LQKENI. CDR3 coding DNA: TGTGCCAGCTCACCTGGGGCTAATACGCAGTATTTT. This sequence encodes CASSPGANTQYF.

The chain recombines TRBV15 with TRBJ1-4; D perhaps matches TRBD1 (6 bases). CDR3 length: 14 amino acids. Germline CDR1 LNHNV, CDR2 YYDKDF (reference sequence). With 4 bases removed from V and 6 bases from J, the gap between germline ends came to 12 bases. The CDR3 coding sequence is TGTGCCACCAGCAATGGGGGCAGAGATGAAAAACTGTTTTTT. Encoded protein: CATSNGGRDEKLFF.

The chain couples TRBV18 to TRBJ1-1, with 8 bases that match TRBD1. Germline CDR1 reads KGHSH; CDR2 reads LQKENI. After removal of 4 bases from V and 3 bases from J, the junction contained 7 bases not matched to a gene. The CDR3 is 15 amino acids. CDR3 coding DNA: TGTGCCAGCTCACTTCGACAGGGGACCTACACTGAAGCTTTCTTT. Translating gives CASSLRQGTYTEAFF.

This chain connects TRBV19 to TRBJ2-1; TRBD2 matches at 8 bases. The V segment lost 2 bases and the J segment 3 bases; nucleotides outside the gene matches: 3. The germline CDR1 and CDR2 sequences are LNHDA and SQIVND (reference sequence). The CDR3 is 15 residues long. The CDR3 loop is CASSIFGGVYNEQFF. The CDR3 DNA is TGTGCCAGTAGTATATTCGGGGGGGTCTACAATGAGCAGTTCTTC.

V usage is TRBV18 and J usage is TRBJ1-1; D gene uncertain. Trimming cost V 3 bases and J 0 bases, with 8 bases left between them. Germline assignment: CDR1 KGHSH and CDR2 LQKENI. This CDR3 has 14 amino acids. The CDR3 spells CASSPVSMNTEAFF. CDR3 coding DNA: TGTGCCAGCTCACCGGTCAGTATGAACACTGAAGCTTTCTTT.

V gene TRBV4-1 combines with J gene TRBJ2-7; D is undetermined. V lost 3 bases, J lost 7 bases, and 19 bases lay in between. The CDR3 loop spans 15 amino acids. CDR1 and CDR2 (germline): MGHRA, YSYEKL. The CDR3 DNA reads TGCGCCAGCAGCCACCCGCCGCCCCGGTCCGTGGAGCAGTACTTC. This encodes CASSHPPPRSVEQYF.

This clone is a singleton in its sample. This chain connects TRBV11-2 to TRBJ2-3; 11 positions match TRBD2. V lost 5 bases and J lost 2; bases outside the gene matches: 6. Germline V CDR1 and CDR2: SGHAT, FQNNGV. The CDR3 extends over 16 amino acids. CDR3 protein: CASSPTSGSYTDTQYF. The CDR3 DNA is TGTGCCAGCAGCCCAACTAGCGGGAGTTACACAGATACGCAGTATTTT.

V gene TRBV7-9 combines with J gene TRBJ2-1; 9 bases fit TRBD2. This CDR3 is built from 16 residues. In germline, CDR1 is SEHNR, CDR2 FQNEAQ (reference sequence). With V trimmed by 1 base and J by 5 bases, 6 bases remained unmatched. Here the CDR3 DNA reads TGTGCCAGCAGCTTAGTGAGGGGACTAGCCAACAATGAGCAGTTCTTC. It yields the protein CASSLVRGLANNEQFF.